Listed below are T cell receptor beta chains from one sample, sequenced in a study of CD8 T cells in ankylosing spondylitis. Each CDR3 protein gets one entry after TCRdb re-called the 5' RACE reads with MiXCR. Among fewer than 250,000 distinct CDR3 sequences listed, over 30% were seen once. The sample was blood, either unsorted or a sorted T cell fraction (not recorded which). The origin of the receptors is a male donor with ankylosing spondylitis or in good health (not recorded which). Both conserved end residues are part of each CDR3. A D gene is named only where the DNA matches it firmly. A row's size may be missing; if present it is once, few, many or a size class.

v_gene	d_gene	j_gene	abundance	CDR3aa	CDR3nt
TRBV24-1	NA	TRBJ2-3	NA	CATAGTRTAEFFADTQYF	TGTGCCACCGCAGGGACAAGGACCGCAGAATTCTTTGCAGATACGCAGTATTTT
TRBV29-1	NA	TRBJ2-7	few	CSVVSGPYEQYF	TGCAGCGTTGTATCTGGGCCCTACGAGCAGTACTTC
TRBV20-1	NA	TRBJ2-3	few	CSASFASQSTDTQYF	TGCAGTGCTAGCTTCGCCAGTCAAAGCACAGATACGCAGTATTTT
TRBV12-2	NA	TRBJ1-6	NA	CASRLAVGQPYNSPLHF	TGTGCAAGTCGCTTAGCGGTGGGACAGCCATATAATTCACCCCTCCACTTT
TRBV4-1	NA	TRBJ2-1	few	CASSQGEGHNEQFF	TGCGCCAGCAGCCAAGGTGAAGGGCACAATGAGCAGTTCTTC
TRBV10-3	TRBD1	TRBJ1-4	NA	CAISERGTGGNEKLFF	TGTGCCATCAGTGAGCGCGGGACAGGGGGTAATGAAAAACTGTTTTTT
TRBV12-3/TRBV12-4	NA	TRBJ2-2	NA	CASTENTGELFF	TGTGCCAGCACCGAGAACACCGGGGAGCTGTTTTTT
TRBV10-3	NA	TRBJ1-2	NA	CAISGTAGLIYGYTF	TGTGCCATCAGTGGGACAGCCGGGCTCATCTATGGCTACACCTTC
TRBV10-3	TRBD2	TRBJ2-7	NA	CAIGGTSGGAEQYF	TGTGCCATTGGAGGGACTAGCGGGGGGGCCGAGCAGTACTTC
TRBV28	NA	TRBJ2-5	few	CASSLSPGWQTQYF	TGTGCCAGCAGTTTATCACCAGGGTGGCAGACCCAGTACTTC
TRBV20-1	NA	TRBJ2-4	NA	CSLKRGSGKNIQYF	TGCAGCCTCAAACGGGGGTCCGGCAAAAACATTCAGTACTTC
TRBV10-3	TRBD1	TRBJ1-4	few	CAISETGGATNEKLFF	TGTGCCATCAGTGAAACAGGGGGAGCAACTAATGAAAAACTGTTTTTT
TRBV30	NA	TRBJ1-1	NA	CAWSEVLNTEAFF	TGTGCCTGGAGTGAGGTATTGAACACTGAAGCTTTCTTT
TRBV20-1	NA	TRBJ2-5	few	CSARATPTETQYF	TGCAGTGCTAGAGCTACTCCGACAGAGACCCAGTACTTC
TRBV12-3/TRBV12-4	TRBD1	TRBJ2-5	NA	CASSTGTGYRETQYF	TGTGCCAGCAGTACTGGGACAGGGTATAGGGAGACCCAGTACTTC
TRBV11-2	TRBD1	TRBJ2-1	few	CASSHLEDRANEQFF	TGTGCCAGCAGCCACCTAGAGGACAGGGCCAATGAGCAGTTCTTC
TRBV25-1	NA	TRBJ2-7	NA	CATRRDRFGEQYF	TGTGCCACGAGGAGGGACCGCTTCGGCGAGCAGTACTTC